These T cell receptor beta chains were read from a single sample in a study of T cell responses to AZD1222 COVID-19 vaccine. Libraries were prepared by immunoSEQ multiplex PCR; TCRdb keeps only in-frame clonotypes and omits some of them. The data hold 93,000 or so clones, with about nine tenths observed a single time. Here the sequenced sample was peripheral blood, taken on day 0 of AZD1222 vaccination. The source of these receptors is an adult in good health. The CDR3 runs from the conserved cysteine through the conserved F or W. D genes are given only for firm matches. The size of a clone is reported for some rows only, either as once, few or many, or as a class for expanded clones.

j_call d_call v_call clone_size cdr3_nt cdr3_aa
TRBJ1-6 . TRBV3-1/TRBV3-2 . TGTGCCAGCAGCCTGGCCCACGTGAATTCACCCCTCCACTTT CASSLAHVNSPLHF
TRBJ2-7 TRBD1 TRBV9 . TGTGCCAGCAGCGTAGCTGGGACAGCCCCCTACGAGCAGTACTTC CASSVAGTAPYEQYF
TRBJ2-1 . TRBV5-5 once TGTGCCAGCAGCCCTAGGTGGGAGGCCTCCTACAATGAGCAGTTCTTC CASSPRWEASYNEQFF
TRBJ2-5 TRBD2 TRBV7-2 . TGTGCCAGCAGCTTAGTCCTAGCGGGAGGGAAAGAGACCCAGTACTTC CASSLVLAGGKETQYF
TRBJ2-7 TRBD1 TRBV27 . TGTGCCAGCAGTTCGGGACAGTTCTCCTACGAGCAGTACTTC CASSSGQFSYEQYF
TRBJ2-1 TRBD2 TRBV28 . TGTGCCAGCAGTTATCTCGCGGGAGTTGGCAATGAGCAGTTCTTC CASSYLAGVGNEQFF
TRBJ2-1 . TRBV6-2/TRBV6-3 . TGTGCCAGCAGTTACTCAGCCTGGAGCTACAATGAGCAGTTCTTC CASSYSAWSYNEQFF
TRBJ2-5 TRBD2 TRBV19 . TGTGCCAGTAGTATAAGGATAGCGGGAGCGCGGGAGACCCAGTACTTC CASSIRIAGARETQYF
TRBJ2-7 TRBD1 TRBV5-4 . TGTGCCAGCAGCCCGCGGCCCGACAGGGGCGAGGAGCAGTACTTC CASSPRPDRGEEQYF
TRBJ1-1 . TRBV5-1 . TGCGCCAGCAGCTTGTGGCCCTCGGGGGGATTGGGTATTGGAAACACTGAAGCTTTCTTT CASSLWPSGGLGIGNTEAFF
TRBJ2-5 TRBD2 TRBV5-1 . TGCGCCAGCAGCTTGGCCGGGGTTAGCGGGAGTATAAAGACCCAGTACTTC CASSLAGVSGSIKTQYF
TRBJ2-7 TRBD2 TRBV25-1 . TGTGCCAGCAGTGATGGGGGAGGGCCTCATCTATACGAGCAGTACTTC CASSDGGGPHLYEQYF
TRBJ2-5 TRBD1 TRBV7-2 . TGTGCCAGCAGCGATCAGACAGGGGGCGGAAAGGAGACCCAGTACTTC CASSDQTGGGKETQYF
TRBJ1-1 . TRBV11-2 . TGTGCCAGCAGCTTAATCGCAATTGCAGAAGCTTTCTTT CASSLIAIAEAFF
TRBJ1-4 . TRBV5-1 . TGCGCCAGCAGCCGGGACGTTGCAACTAATGAAAAACTGTTTTTT CASSRDVATNEKLFF